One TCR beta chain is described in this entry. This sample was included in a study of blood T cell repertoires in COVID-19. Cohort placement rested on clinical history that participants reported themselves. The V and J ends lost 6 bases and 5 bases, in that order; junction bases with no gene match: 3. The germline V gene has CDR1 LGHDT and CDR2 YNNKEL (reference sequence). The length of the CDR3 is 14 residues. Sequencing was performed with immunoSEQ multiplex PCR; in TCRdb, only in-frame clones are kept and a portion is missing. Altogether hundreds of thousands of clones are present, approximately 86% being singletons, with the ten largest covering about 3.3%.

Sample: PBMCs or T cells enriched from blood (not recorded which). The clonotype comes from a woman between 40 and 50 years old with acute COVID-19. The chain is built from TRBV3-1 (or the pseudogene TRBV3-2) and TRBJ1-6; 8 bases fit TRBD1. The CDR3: CASSRQGNNSPLHF. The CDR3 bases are TGTGCCAGCAGTCGACAGGGGAATAATTCACCCCTCCACTTT.